A selection of T cell receptor beta chains follows, all from one sample in a study of shared clonotypes between healthy human individuals. The assay was immunoSEQ multiplex PCR, and TCRdb's table has in-frame clones only and misses some. The table records around 2.1 million clones, more than 90% of them present only once. Specimen: naive CD4+ T cells sorted from blood. The receptor set was obtained from a man between 18 and 29 years old in good health. CDR3s leave out the opening cysteine and the closing phenylalanine or tryptophan. Not all rows give a size; the values are once, few, many and, for expanded clones, a class.

clone_size | j_call | cdr3_length | v_call | cdr3_aa
NA | TRBJ1-2 | 12 | TRBV5-1 | ASSRDTAHYGYT
once | TRBJ2-2 | 13 | TRBV5-4 | ASSSNRVRTGELF
NA | TRBJ1-5 | 13 | TRBV7-2 | ASSPGVFSNQPQH
NA | TRBJ1-6 | 13 | TRBV19 | ASSLRTDNNSPLH
NA | TRBJ2-5 | 11 | TRBV11-2 | ASSSGQQETQY
NA | TRBJ2-6 | 14 | TRBV7-9 | ANSGGNHSGANVLT
NA | TRBJ2-2 | 13 | TRBV7-7 | ASSLSLPNTGELF
once | TRBJ2-7 | 14 | TRBV11-2 | ASSFLGGVSSYEQY
NA | TRBJ2-1 | 9 | TRBV5-1 | ASSSGNEQF
NA | TRBJ1-1 | 14 | TRBV11-2 | ASSLGRLGTNTEAF
NA | TRBJ2-7 | 10 | TRBV13 | ASSQQVGEQY
NA | TRBJ2-2 | 12 | TRBV11-3 | ASSSTREGRELF
NA | TRBJ2-2 | 12 | TRBV6-6 | ASSSAGPTGELF
NA | TRBJ1-1 | 11 | TRBV2 | ASSRVQNTEAF
NA | TRBJ2-5 | 18 | TRBV28 | ASSFPNGRGLAGSQETQY
NA | TRBJ2-7 | 12 | TRBV6-1 | ASATGTVSYEQY
NA | TRBJ1-1 | 11 | TRBV28 | ASSLWLGDKAF
NA | TRBJ2-2 | 14 | TRBV7-9 | ASSLLAGSVTGELF
NA | TRBJ2-2 | 16 | TRBV18 | ASSLWTSGAPNTGELF
NA | TRBJ2-2 | 14 | TRBV5-4 | ASSRGVVLDTGELF
NA | TRBJ2-7 | 15 | TRBV5-4 | ASSLRKTGTSSYEQY
NA | TRBJ1-2 | 12 | TRBV4-1 | ASSQDRGPWGYT
NA | TRBJ2-3 | 13 | TRBV9 | ASSADRHDTDTQY
once | TRBJ2-7 | 11 | TRBV11-2 | ASSLGEPYEQY
NA | TRBJ2-3 | 13 | TRBV9 | ASSAATRGGDTQY
once | TRBJ1-1 | 9 | TRBV6-5 | ASSYPGEAF
NA | TRBJ2-7 | 12 | TRBV5-5 | ASSRDGYSYEQY
NA | TRBJ1-5 | 14 | TRBV30 | AWSANWGEKNQPQH
NA | TRBJ1-2 | 11 | TRBV5-6 | ASSTGSSYGYT
NA | TRBJ2-1 | 15 | TRBV7-7 | ASSLGGQDRSYNEQF
NA | TRBJ2-1 | 13 | TRBV13 | ASSLRRTARGEQF
NA | TRBJ1-2 | 11 | TRBV10-3 | ATEDRGDDGYT
NA | TRBJ1-1 | 13 | TRBV9 | ASSVAGQLNTEAF
once | TRBJ1-5 | 15 | TRBV30 | AWSAERTSYSNQPQH
NA | TRBJ1-1 | 10 | TRBV25-1 | ASMTASPEAF
NA | TRBJ2-7 | 10 | TRBV27 | ASNRSGTPLY
NA | TRBJ2-7 | 13 | TRBV7-3 | ASSPDGTGDYEQY
NA | TRBJ2-5 | 12 | TRBV7-8 | ASSHTGGQETQY
NA | TRBJ2-7 | 13 | TRBV5-1 | ASSLEAGGAYEQY
NA | TRBJ1-5 | 13 | TRBV12-5 | ASGPDRGRNQPQH
NA | TRBJ2-7 | 12 | TRBV7-2 | ASRRTSGDYEQY
NA | TRBJ1-5 | 13 | TRBV5-1 | ASSFDGDLNQPQH
NA | TRBJ2-7 | 14 | TRBV11-3 | ASSPSWTSGEREQY
once | TRBJ1-4 | 12 | TRBV6-6 | ASIRGRGEEKLF
NA | TRBJ1-1 | 9 | TRBV5-6 | ASSRFTEAF
NA | TRBJ2-3 | 9 | TRBV6-1 | ASTTTDTQY
NA | TRBJ2-7 | 13 | TRBV7-2 | ASSRRGQGAYEQY
NA | TRBJ2-7 | 12 | TRBV5-6 | ASSPGTGDYEQY
once | TRBJ1-5 | 14 | TRBV5-1 | ASSLVAGGGNQPQH
few | TRBJ2-5 | 12 | TRBV5-1 | ATKLAGAQETQY